This TCR beta chain was recorded in a study of vaccination effects on CD4 cells after COVID-19. Study-wide points: Convalescent patients were scarce, and early post-infection timepoints were absent. Clonal contraction was marked in infection- and vaccine-induced clones late after vaccination.

V was cut by 6 bases and J by 6 bases, with 8 bases left in between. CDR1 and CDR2 (germline): MGHDK, SYGVNS. The CDR3 is made up of 11 amino acids. This clone appeared a few times. The antigen remains unidentified. Expansion of antigen-specific CD4+ T cells with viral peptide pools was carried out by the ViraFEST assay before sequencing. Subsequent to roughly 9 days of culture, CD4+ T cells were isolated. The healthy vaccine recipients, who had no prior SARS-CoV-2 infection, showed negative nucleocapsid antibodies. Method: immunoSEQ multiplex PCR; TCRdb's copy keeps in-frame clones and lacks some. The data show about 79,000 clones, approximately 81% seen once.

The material sequenced was CD4+ T cells from PBMCs cultured with HCoV-229E spike peptides, taken before COVID-19 vaccination. This clonotype originated in a human donor who received a COVID-19 vaccine. The gene calls are TRBV25-1 and TRBJ1-1; perhaps TRBD1 as D (5 bases). The CDR3 is CASRLGAEAFF. CDR3 nucleotide sequence: TGTGCCAGCAGGCTAGGGGCTGAAGCTTTCTTT. The variable domain in full, completed from reference TRBV25-1 and TRBJ1-1, reads EADIYQTPRYLVIGTGKKITLECSQTMGHDKMYWYQQDPGMELHLIHYSYGVNSTEKGDLSSESTVSRIRTEHFPLTLESARPSHTSQYLCASRLGAEAFFGQGTRLTVV.